This T cell receptor beta chain was obtained from a study of cytomegalovirus exposure and HLA in healthy donors. Study overall: A prior analysis found 100 million to 140 million unique TCR beta sequences from some 200 million T cells. Genotyping of more than 300 donors showed that about 79% belonged to the Caucasian-associated ancestry cluster. Points from the study as a whole: On later analysis, the bulk of CMV-associated TCR beta chains appeared to be HLA-restricted.

A remark on this clone: No antigen is known for it. The sample contains more than one DNA sequence encoding this CDR3.

PCR amplification relied on 60 Vbeta primers (plus 13 Jbeta primers). This table comes from immunoSEQ multiplex PCR, and its TCRdb copy is limited to in-frame clones, with some not included. The table for this sample gives 120,000 to 150,000 clones. These donors counted as nominally healthy when sampled, but unrecorded immune exposures were likely. This CDR3 comprises 17 residues. Germline CDR1 reads SGHVS; CDR2 reads FQNEAQ. V dropped 1 base and J dropped 1; count of bases not matched to a gene: 4. The sequencing input was PBMCs. J is TRBJ2-1 and V is TRBV7-8, with 10 bases that match TRBD2. The receptor was derived from a woman between 18 and 29 years old in good health and CMV-seronegative. CDR3 nucleotide sequence: TGTGCCAGCAGCTTAGGGGGAGCGGGAGGGTCCTACAATGAGCAGTTCTTC. It is translated as CASSLGGAGGSYNEQFF.